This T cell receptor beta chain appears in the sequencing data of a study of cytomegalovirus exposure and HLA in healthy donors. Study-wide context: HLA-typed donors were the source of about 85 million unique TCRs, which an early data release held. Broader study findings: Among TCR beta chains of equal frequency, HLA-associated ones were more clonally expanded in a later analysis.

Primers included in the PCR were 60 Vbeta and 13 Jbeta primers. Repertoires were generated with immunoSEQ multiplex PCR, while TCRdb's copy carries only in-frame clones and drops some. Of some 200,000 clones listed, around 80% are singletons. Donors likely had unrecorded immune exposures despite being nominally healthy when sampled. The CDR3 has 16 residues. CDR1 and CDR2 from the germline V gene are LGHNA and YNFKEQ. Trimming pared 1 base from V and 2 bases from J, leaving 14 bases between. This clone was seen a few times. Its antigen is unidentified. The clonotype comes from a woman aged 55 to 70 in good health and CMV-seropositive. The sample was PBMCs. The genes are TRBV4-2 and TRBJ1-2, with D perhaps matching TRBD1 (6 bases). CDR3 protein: CASSQVDRDTNYGYTF. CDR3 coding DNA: TGTGCCAGCAGCCAAGTGGACCGGGACACCAACTATGGCTACACCTTC.